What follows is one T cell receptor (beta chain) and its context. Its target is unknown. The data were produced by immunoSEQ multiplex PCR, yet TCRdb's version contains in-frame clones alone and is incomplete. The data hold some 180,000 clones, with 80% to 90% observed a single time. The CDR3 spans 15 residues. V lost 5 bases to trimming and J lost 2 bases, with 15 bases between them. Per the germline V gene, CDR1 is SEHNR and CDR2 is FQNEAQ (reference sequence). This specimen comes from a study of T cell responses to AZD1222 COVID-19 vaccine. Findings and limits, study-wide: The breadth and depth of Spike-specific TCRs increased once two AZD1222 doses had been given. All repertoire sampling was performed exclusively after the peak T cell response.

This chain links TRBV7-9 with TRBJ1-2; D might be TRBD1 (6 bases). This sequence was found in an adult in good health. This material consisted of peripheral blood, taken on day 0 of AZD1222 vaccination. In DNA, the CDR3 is TGTGCCAGCAGCCCACCGATGGGGGGCAACTATGGCTACACCTTC. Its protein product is CASSPPMGGNYGYTF.